Listed here are 4 T cell receptor beta chains from one sample, sequenced in a study of cytomegalovirus exposure and HLA in healthy donors. The PCR contained 60 Vbeta and 13 Jbeta primers. Libraries were prepared by immunoSEQ multiplex PCR; TCRdb keeps only in-frame clonotypes and omits some of them. This sample's clone table lists around 210,000 clones. Sequenced sample: PBMCs. The receptor source for this set is a girl aged 2-15 years in good health and CMV-seropositive.

The chain couples TRBV18 to TRBJ2-7; 8 nucleotides align to TRBD2. The CDR3 sequence is 13 residues long. Losses at the gene ends were 6 bases for V and 4 bases for J; bases not matched to a gene: 5. The germline gives CDR1 KGHSH, CDR2 LQKENI. The CDR3 DNA sequence: TGTGCCAGCTCCCCGGGGGGGGAGTACGAGCAGTACTTC. It codes for CASSPGGEYEQYF.

The chain joins TRBV5-1 to TRBJ2-7; 10 bases line up with TRBD2. CDR3 length: 15 amino acids. V lost 1 base to trimming and J lost 4 bases; unmatched junction nucleotides: 5. CDR1 SGHRS and CDR2 YFSETQ come from the germline V gene. In DNA, the CDR3 is TGCGCCAGCAGCTTGAGGACTAGCGGAGGGTACGAGCAGTACTTC. It encodes CASSLRTSGGYEQYF.

This sequence joins TRBV11-2 and TRBJ2-4, with D tentatively TRBD2 (5 bases). This CDR3 is built from 14 residues. Between the trimmed V and J ends, which lost 5 bases and 5 bases, there was a span of 13 bases. Germline-derived CDR1 and CDR2 are SGHAT and FQNNGV. The CDR3 coding sequence is TGTGCCAGCAGCCCCTCTAGCCCGGAAAACATTCAGTACTTC. It is translated as CASSPSSPENIQYF.

The chain couples TRBV27 to TRBJ1-5, with a weak D call TRBD1 (5 bases). The germline V gene has CDR1 MNHEY and CDR2 SMNVEV (reference sequence). The CDR3 runs 16 residues. V gave up 0 bases and J gave up 2 bases, with 11 bases separating them. CDR3 region: CASSLSTGSGNQPQHF. Here the CDR3 DNA reads TGTGCCAGCAGTTTATCAACAGGCTCGGGCAATCAGCCCCAGCATTTT.